This T cell receptor (beta chain) was profiled in a study of beta chain features in type 1 diabetes. About the research overall: On cell yields, gender and age, patients and healthy donors were similar. Findings and limits, study-wide: Type 1 diabetes patients had fewer VDJ junction insertions and more deletions. Researchers report that Type 1 diabetes patients had moderately but significantly shorter TCRB CDR3s across all four CD4+ subsets.

Germline V gives CDR1 WSHSY, CDR2 SAAADI. The CDR3 is 12 residues long. Trimming pared 4 bases from V and 6 bases from J, leaving 7 bases between. This clone was recorded a few times. Its antigen remains unidentified. Of the isolated RNA, all was reverse transcribed, and so the sequenced material was expressed TCRB transcripts. TCRdb's copy holds only in-frame clones and misses some; the assay was immunoSEQ multiplex PCR. The repertoire holds around 140,000 clones, with 10% to 15% as singletons. Sorting with CD45RO/CCR7/CD25/CD127/CD95/CD27 yielded naive, central memory, regulatory and stem-like memory CD4+ cells. Each population that was sorted was more than 95% pure.

This TCR was sampled from a man aged 18 to 29 with type 1 diabetes. The chain has TRBV10-2 and TRBJ2-1, with D possibly being TRBD2 (5 bases). Material: central memory CD4+ T cells from blood. Here the CDR3 DNA reads TGCGCCAGCAGTGTACGGGGCAATGAGCAGTTCTTC. Translating it yields CASSVRGNEQFF.